This is a list of T cell receptor beta chains from one sample in a study. TCRdb reprocessed the 5' RACE reads with MiXCR, giving one entry per CDR3 protein. The data contain tens of thousands of distinct CDR3 sequences, about 25% of them singletons. The sample comprised tumor-infiltrating naive CD4+ T cells sorted from the breast tumor. The receptors were sampled from a female donor with breast cancer. The CDR3 runs from the conserved cysteine through the conserved F or W. Each record gives: clone size, V gene, J gene, D gene, CDR3 DNA, CDR3 protein. A D gene is named only where the DNA matches it firmly. Only some rows state a clone size, as once, few, many or a class for expanded clones.

many	TRBV20-1	TRBJ2-3	-	TGCAGTGCCAGGCGGCAGCCTAGCACAGATACGCAGTATTTT	CSARRQPSTDTQYF
-	TRBV29-1	TRBJ1-2	-	TGCAGCGTCGGCAGGGGAGACTATGGCTACACCTTC	CSVGRGDYGYTF
many	TRBV29-1	TRBJ1-6	-	TGCAGCGTTAGGTCGGACGGCAATTCACCCCTCCACTTT	CSVRSDGNSPLHF
-	TRBV5-1	TRBJ2-2	TRBD1	TGCGCCAGCAGCTACGGGACAGGGAGGACCGGGGAGCTGTTTTTT	CASSYGTGRTGELFF
medium-sized	TRBV11-1	TRBJ2-7	TRBD2	TGTGCCAGCTCACCCGGGACTAGGAACGAGCAGTACTTC	CASSPGTRNEQYF
-	TRBV7-2	TRBJ2-7	-	TGTGCCAGCAGCCGCACGAGGGCCTACGAGCAGTACTTC	CASSRTRAYEQYF
-	TRBV27	TRBJ2-7	-	TGTGCCAGCAGTTTTGCGGAAGCCTACGAGCAGTACTTC	CASSFAEAYEQYF
few	TRBV20-1	TRBJ2-3	TRBD2	TGCAGTGCTAAGACTAGCGTAAGCACAGATACGCAGTATTTT	CSAKTSVSTDTQYF
-	TRBV5-4	TRBJ1-2	TRBD1	TGTGCCAGCAGCATACCGGGACAGGGATACTATGGCTACACCTTC	CASSIPGQGYYGYTF
few	TRBV28	TRBJ1-1	-	TGTGCCAGCTTGACACCGAACACTGAAGCTTTCTTT	CASLTPNTEAFF
few	TRBV4-1	TRBJ2-6	-	TGCGCCAGCAGCCCCCGCTCTGGGGCCAACGTCCTGACTTTC	CASSPRSGANVLTF
-	TRBV6-1	TRBJ1-5	-	TGTGCCAGCAGTACAGGGTTGGATCAGCCCCAGCATTTT	CASSTGLDQPQHF
few	TRBV20-1	TRBJ1-4	-	TGCAGTGCTAGACGTGGGATTAATGAAAAACTGTTTTTT	CSARRGINEKLFF
few	TRBV2	TRBJ1-4	-	TGTGCCGGCAGGAAAGGGGGGGCGACAACTAATGAAAAACTGTTTTTT	CAGRKGGATTNEKLFF
-	TRBV20-1	TRBJ2-3	TRBD1	TGCAGTGCTGGCGACAGGGGCACAGATACGCAGTATTTT	CSAGDRGTDTQYF
few	TRBV25-1	TRBJ2-7	-	TGTGCCAGCAGTGCCCCGGGGAACCGCTACGAGCAGTACTTC	CASSAPGNRYEQYF
-	TRBV28	TRBJ1-2	TRBD1	TGTGCCAGCAGTTTACAGGGGGCGCGTGGCTACACCTTC	CASSLQGARGYTF
-	TRBV12-3/TRBV12-4	TRBJ2-3	-	TGTGCCAGCAGTCAGAGTTTAGCAGATACGCAGTATTTT	CASSQSLADTQYF
-	TRBV7-9	TRBJ2-5	TRBD2	TGTGCCAGCAGCTTAGGGATGACTAGCGGAGGATTAATGGAGACCCAGTACTTC	CASSLGMTSGGLMETQYF
many	TRBV5-1	TRBJ2-2	-	TGCGCCAGCAGCGCACAGGTATCCACCGGGGAGCTGTTTTTT	CASSAQVSTGELFF
few	TRBV9	TRBJ1-1	-	TGTGCCAGCAGCGAGGGAGGATGGACTGAAGCTTTCTTT	CASSEGGWTEAFF
-	TRBV7-2	TRBJ1-2	-	TGTGCCAGCAGCTTATCGTCACCTAACTATGGCTACACCTTC	CASSLSSPNYGYTF
few	TRBV7-3	TRBJ2-1	TRBD1	TGTGCCAGCAGCTTGCAGGGGGCTTGGATCAATGAGCAGTTCTTC	CASSLQGAWINEQFF
-	TRBV5-1	TRBJ2-3	-	TGCGCCAGCAGCACAGAACAGGGAATTAGCACAGATACGCAGTATTTT	CASSTEQGISTDTQYF
-	TRBV5-1	TRBJ1-4	-	TGCGCCAGCAGCTATAAGGGAGGGCGACAGTTTTTT	CASSYKGGRQFF
few	TRBV11-3	TRBJ2-2	-	TGTGCCAGCAGCTGGCCCCCCGGGGGAGCGAACACCGGGGAGCTGTTTTTT	CASSWPPGGANTGELFF
-	TRBV7-2	TRBJ2-3	-	TGTGCCAGCAGCTTTTATATTACCACAGATACGCAGTATTTT	CASSFYITTDTQYF
many	TRBV4-1	TRBJ2-3	TRBD2	TGCGCCAGCAGCCGATCGGGACTAGCGGGAGGGGGGGCAGATACGCAGTATTTT	CASSRSGLAGGGADTQYF
few	TRBV5-1	TRBJ1-1	-	TGCGCCAGCAGCTTGGCAGGACAGAGGAAGAACACTGAAGCTTTCTTT	CASSLAGQRKNTEAFF
many	TRBV6-6	TRBJ1-2	-	TGTGCCAGCAACCCGACCGGGCCCCACGGAGGTGGCTACACCTTC	CASNPTGPHGGGYTF
few	TRBV28	TRBJ1-2	-	TGTGCCAGCAGTATAATCCACAGGGACTATGGCTACACCTTC	CASSIIHRDYGYTF
-	TRBV7-2	TRBJ2-1	-	TGTGCCAGCAGCTTATATGAGGGAGACAAGTTCTTC	CASSLYEGDKFF
-	TRBV4-1	TRBJ1-1	TRBD1	TGCGCCAGCAGCCAGACTCAACCCCGGACAGGTCCTGGGTCCGTCATGAACACTGAAGCTTTCTTT	CASSQTQPRTGPGSVMNTEAFF
few	TRBV15	TRBJ2-7	-	TGTGCCACCAGCAGGGCCCTACAGGGCTACGAGCAGTACTTC	CATSRALQGYEQYF
once	TRBV28	TRBJ1-1	-	TGTGCCAGCATCGTAGGGGGGAGTGGGAACACTGAAGCTTTCTTT	CASIVGGSGNTEAFF
-	TRBV9	TRBJ1-4	-	TGTGCCAGCAGCGTCGGGACGGATGAAAAACTGTTTTTT	CASSVGTDEKLFF
-	TRBV6-1	TRBJ2-1	-	TGTGCCAGCAGTGAAGCTGGCTTTGGGGAGCAGTTCTTC	CASSEAGFGEQFF
many	TRBV7-9	TRBJ2-7	-	TGTGCCAGCAGCTTAGTACGAGCTGGCAGGGGCTCGCACGAGCAGTACTTC	CASSLVRAGRGSHEQYF
few	TRBV7-9	TRBJ2-5	-	TGTGCCAGCAGCTTAGAGCACAGGTCAGGGGAGACCCAGTACTTC	CASSLEHRSGETQYF
many	TRBV29-1	TRBJ2-3	-	TGCAGCCCGGGGCAGCATGGCACAGATACGCAGTATTTT	CSPGQHGTDTQYF
many	TRBV28	TRBJ2-5	-	TGTGCCAGCAGTCGTCCGGGGGCATGGGAGACCCAGTACTTC	CASSRPGAWETQYF
few	TRBV5-1	TRBJ2-7	TRBD1	TGCGCCAGCAGCCTCGGGGACAGGACAACAGGGGAGCAGTACTTC	CASSLGDRTTGEQYF
-	TRBV7-2	TRBJ1-1	-	TGTGCCAGCAGCTTCGCCCAAACGAACACTGAAGCTTTCTTT	CASSFAQTNTEAFF
-	TRBV28	TRBJ2-6	-	TGTGCCAGCAGTTCCCGACATCGGTCTGGGGCCAACGTCCTGACTTTC	CASSSRHRSGANVLTF